These 27 T cell receptor beta chains originate from one sample sequenced in a study of blood T cell repertoires in COVID-19. TCRdb keeps only in-frame clones here, not all; method: immunoSEQ multiplex PCR. Altogether 140,000 or so clones are present, approximately 85% being singletons, with the ten largest covering roughly 4%. Sequencing was performed on peripheral blood. The receptors stem from a woman aged 80 or over with acute or convalescent COVID-19.

Note on this clone: Other nucleotide sequences in the sample specify the same CDR3. V usage is TRBV30 and J usage is TRBJ1-2; possibly TRBD1 for D (5 bases). The CDR3 extends over 12 amino acids. Trimming shortened V by 2 bases and J by 5 bases, and 9 bases separated the two germline ends. CDR1 is GTSNPN and CDR2 is SVGIG in the germline V gene (reference sequence). The CDR3 nucleotides are TGTGCCTGGAGTCGACAGTCTTATGGCTACACCTTC. Translated: CAWSRQSYGYTF.

The chain couples TRBV2 to TRBJ2-3; D is ambiguous. Germline CDR1 SNHLY, CDR2 FYNNEI. V was cut by 3 bases and J by 5 bases, with 12 bases left in between. This CDR3 spans 14 amino acids. The CDR3 nucleotides read TGTGCCAGCAGTGACACGTCGCGCGAAGATACGCAGTATTTT. This encodes CASSDTSREDTQYF.

The V gene is TRBV19, the J gene TRBJ2-7; D is possibly TRBD2 (5 bases). CDR3 length equals 12 residues. V lost 5 bases to trimming and J lost 8 bases, with 13 bases between them. Germline CDR1 LNHDA, CDR2 SQIVND (reference sequence). Here the CDR3 DNA reads TGTGCCAGTAGTTCGGGATACGACAAGCAGTACTTC. It codes for CASSSGYDKQYF. Full variable domain (rest looked up from reference TRBV19 and TRBJ2-7): DGGITQSPKYLFRKEGQNVTLSCEQNLNHDAMYWYRQDPGQGLRLIYYSQIVNDFQKGDIAEGYSVSREKKESFPLTVTSAQKNPTAFYLCASSSGYDKQYFGPGTRLTVT.

This chain uses TRBV4-1 with TRBJ2-1; a weak D match, TRBD2 (5 bases). The CDR3 contains 14 residues. V gave up 3 bases and J gave up 5 bases, with 11 bases separating them. Germline assignment: CDR1 MGHRA and CDR2 YSYEKL. The CDR3 DNA reads as TGCGCCAGCAGCCAGCCCACTAGGGACAATGAGCAGTTCTTC. Translation: CASSQPTRDNEQFF.

The V and J genes are TRBV14 and TRBJ2-7; D is uncertain. The CDR3 covers 11 residues. In germline, CDR1 is SGHDN, CDR2 FVKESK. Trimming shortened V by 3 bases and J by 4 bases, and 4 bases separated the two germline ends. The CDR3 bases are TGTGCCAGCAGCCAGTCTTACGAGCAGTACTTC. The encoded protein is CASSQSYEQYF.

This clone was detected a few times. This chain uses TRBV21-1 with TRBJ1-1; the D call in the table, TRBD1, was not verified against the DNA. TRBV21-1 is annotated as a pseudogene. The CDR3 totals 12 residues. This chain's CDR3 is CASSSQGVEAFF. DNA for the CDR3: TGTGCCAGCAGTTCCCAGGGGGTTGAAGCTTTCTTT.

The rearrangement joins TRBV19 to TRBJ2-3, with D possibly TRBD2 on 6 matching bases. The CDR3 sequence is 14 residues long. CDR1 is LNHDA and CDR2 is SQIVND in the germline V gene (reference sequence). Between the trimmed V and J ends, which lost 1 base and 3 bases, there was a span of 8 bases. CDR3: CASSIAGRTDTQYF. CDR3 nucleotide sequence: TGTGCCAGTAGTATAGCAGGGAGGACAGATACGCAGTATTTT.

The chain joins TRBV14 to TRBJ2-7; 8 bases are shared with TRBD1. The CDR3 runs 13 residues. The V gene end was trimmed by 2 bases and the J gene end by 6 bases; junction bases not matched to a gene: 3. Germline values: CDR1 SGHDN, CDR2 FVKESK. CDR3 sequence (DNA): TGTGCCAGCAGCCAAAACACAGGGGGCGAGCAGTACTTC. Its protein is CASSQNTGGEQYF.

V and J are TRBV28 and TRBJ1-4, with 11 bases matching TRBD1. Germline assignment: CDR1 MDHEN and CDR2 SYDVKM. The CDR3 is 15 residues long. V lost 5 bases and J lost 7; bases outside the gene matches: 6. CDR3 coding DNA: TGTGCCAGCAGTCCCAGGACAGGGGGCTTTGAAAAACTGTTTTTT. Protein: CASSPRTGGFEKLFF. Full variable domain (outside the CDR3, taken from reference TRBV28 and TRBJ1-4): DVKVTQSSRYLVKRTGEKVFLECVQDMDHENMFWYRQDPGLGLRLIYFSYDVKMKEKGDIPEGYSVSREKKERFSLILESASTNQTSMYLCASSPRTGGFEKLFFGSGTQLSVL.

The J gene is TRBJ2-2, the V gene TRBV24-1; 9 bases are a match to TRBD1. Germline CDR1 is KGHDR and CDR2 is SFDVKD. J lost 0 bases, V lost 3 bases, and 13 bases had no gene match. The CDR3 length is 20 residues. CDR3 in DNA: TGTGCCACCAGTGATCGGGCCGGGACAGGGATGATTTCGAACACCGGGGAGCTGTTTTTT. Translation gives CATSDRAGTGMISNTGELFF.

V gene TRBV9 combines with J gene TRBJ1-4; tentatively, D is TRBD1 (5 bases). The CDR3 spans 13 residues. Germline V gene lookup returns CDR1 SGDLS and CDR2 YYNGEE. V lost 2 bases, J lost 7 bases, and 9 bases lay in between. DNA for the CDR3: TGTGCCAGCAGCGTCGGGGGAGGTGAAAAACTGTTTTTT. It yields the protein CASSVGGGEKLFF.

The rearrangement links TRBV5-4 to TRBJ1-2; no definite D call. This CDR3 is built from 13 residues. CDR1 and CDR2 from the germline V gene are SGHNT and YYREEE (reference sequence). V was clipped by 4 bases and J by 7 bases, with 14 bases between them. Here the CDR3 reads CASSPTVGFGYTF. The CDR3, as DNA: TGTGCCAGCAGCCCTACGGTCGGGTTTGGCTACACCTTC. Complete variable domain (other parts from reference TRBV5-4 and TRBJ1-2): ETGVTQSPTHLIKTRGQQVTLRCSSQSGHNTVSWYQQALGQGPQFIFQYYREEENGRGNFPPRFSGLQFPNYSSELNVNALELDDSALYLCASSPTVGFGYTFGSGTRLTVV.

This clone occurred once. The chain joins TRBV28 to TRBJ1-2; D gene uncertain. Germline values: CDR1 MDHEN, CDR2 SYDVKM. The CDR3 spans 12 residues. Trimming took off 2 bases at V and 5 bases at J, with 6 bases between the two ends. The chain's CDR3 is CASSLNLYGYTF. CDR3 coding DNA: TGTGCCAGCAGTTTAAATCTGTATGGCTACACCTTC.

The genes are TRBV6-5 and TRBJ2-2; D might be TRBD2 (5 bases). V lost 7 bases and J lost 7, with 13 bases in between. The V gene's germline CDR1 is MNHEY and CDR2 SVGAGI. This CDR3 spans 13 amino acids. CDR3 amino acids: CASTSVAGGELFF. CDR3 nucleotides: TGTGCCAGCACCTCCGTCGCGGGCGGGGAGCTGTTTTTT.

V gene TRBV7-8 combines with J gene TRBJ2-3, with 8 bases fitting TRBD1. Germline trimming cut 7 bases from V and 1 base from J; bases unmatched to any gene: 10. The CDR3 spans 16 residues. Germline CDR1 SGHVS, CDR2 FQNEAQ. CDR3 DNA: TGTGCCAGCACCTTCTTTTTGGACAGGGGCACAGATACGCAGTATTTT. The encoded protein is CASTFFLDRGTDTQYF. The full variable domain, its missing parts supplied by reference TRBV7-8 and TRBJ2-3, is GAGVSQSPRYKVAKRGQDVALRCDPISGHVSLFWYQQALGQGPEFLTYFQNEAQLDKSGLPSDRFFAERPEGSVSTLKIQRTQQEDSAVYLCASTFFLDRGTDTQYFGPGTRLTVL.

J is TRBJ2-2 and V is TRBV6-6; D not certain. CDR3 length: 12 residues. Germline lookup yields CDR1 MNHNY and CDR2 SVGAGI (reference sequence). With 5 bases removed from V and 5 bases from J, the gap between germline ends came to 6 bases. The CDR3 sequence: CASSHLTGELFF. CDR3 nucleotides: TGTGCCAGCAGTCACCTAACCGGGGAGCTGTTTTTT.

The chain is built from TRBV5-5 and TRBJ2-1, with 15 bases aligning to TRBD2. V was pared by 5 bases and J by 10 bases, with 10 bases of the junction left unmatched. Per the germline V gene, CDR1 is SGHKS and CDR2 is YYEKEE (reference sequence). The CDR3 has 16 amino acids. CDR3 residues: CASRGPGLAGGGEQFF. CDR3 sequence (DNA): TGTGCCAGCAGGGGACCGGGACTAGCGGGAGGCGGGGAGCAGTTCTTC.

This clone was counted only a few times. The conserved final phenylalanine or tryptophan is absent from the CDR3, which likely points to a read error. The DNA is omitted, as the CDR3 cannot be located on it reliably, and the CDR3 follows TCRdb's listing. The chain combines TRBV5-4 with TRBJ2-7; the table's D call TRBD1 went unverified against the DNA. The CDR3 extends over 12 residues, inclusive of both ends. The germline gives CDR1 SGHNT, CDR2 YYREEE (reference sequence). CDR3: CASSWNFGTASL.

This clone was picked up one time. The gene calls are TRBV12-3 or TRBV12-4 and TRBJ2-1; 8 nucleotides agree with TRBD2. This CDR3 is 13 amino acids long. Trimming cost V 1 base and J 9 bases; bases outside gene matches: 2. The CDR3 loop is CASSLERETEQFF. Here the CDR3 DNA reads TGTGCCAGCAGTTTAGAGCGGGAGACTGAGCAGTTCTTC.

This clone came up a few times. The genes are TRBV9 and TRBJ1-2; 9 nucleotides line up with TRBD1. CDR3 length: 15 residues. From germline, CDR1 is SGDLS and CDR2 YYNGEE. J gave up 6 bases and V 4 bases, and 10 bases lay outside the gene matches. CDR3 protein: CASSFTQGTGHGYTF. DNA of the CDR3: TGTGCCAGCAGCTTCACACAAGGGACAGGGCATGGCTACACCTTC. The variable domain in full, with the rest retrieved from reference TRBV9 and TRBJ1-2, is DSGVTQTPKHLITATGQRVTLRCSPRSGDLSVYWYQQSLDQGLQFLIQYYNGEERAKGNILERFSAQQFPDLHSELNLSSLELGDSALYFCASSFTQGTGHGYTFGSGTRLTVV.

This clone was detected only a few times. The genes are TRBV12-3 or TRBV12-4 and TRBJ1-2, with TRBD1 matching over 7 bases. The CDR3 has 13 amino acids. V gave up 7 bases and J gave up 7 bases; unmatched junction bases: 9. CDR3: CASTGGGGGGYTF. For the CDR3, the DNA is TGTGCCAGCACGGGAGGGGGCGGTGGTGGCTACACCTTC.

The chain links TRBV9 to TRBJ2-5, with 12 bases fitting TRBD2. V lost 0 bases and J lost 4; bases outside the gene matches: 4. Germline assignment: CDR1 SGDLS and CDR2 YYNGEE. CDR3 length: 16 residues. The CDR3 bases are TGTGCCAGCAGCGTAGGGCTAGCGGGGGGGTTAGAGACCCAGTACTTC. The encoded protein is CASSVGLAGGLETQYF.

The chain couples TRBV9 to TRBJ2-7; the D gene is possibly TRBD2 (5 bases). Deletions cut 0 bases from V and 7 bases from J, with 11 bases between. CDR1 and CDR2 from the germline V gene are SGDLS and YYNGEE. The CDR3 length is 13 residues. The CDR3 DNA reads TGTGCCAGCAGCGTAGATGTCAGGAGGGAGCAGTACTTC. This codes for CASSVDVRREQYF.

The rearrangement links TRBV19 to TRBJ1-5; 10 nucleotides agree with TRBD1. CDR1 LNHDA and CDR2 SQIVND come from the germline V gene (reference sequence). The length of the CDR3 is 14 residues. V was pared by 5 bases and J by 6 bases, with 4 bases of the junction left unmatched. For the CDR3, the DNA is TGTGCCAGTAGTCCCGGGACAGGGGTTCAGCCCCAGCATTTT. Its protein is CASSPGTGVQPQHF.

This clone was observed a few times. J is TRBJ1-5 and V is TRBV7-9, with 7 nucleotides matching TRBD1. V lost 5 bases to trimming and J lost 6 bases; unmatched junction nucleotides: 7. Per germline, CDR1 SEHNR and CDR2 FQNEAQ (reference sequence). The CDR3 covers 14 residues. The CDR3 sequence: CASSRGQSGQPQHF. The CDR3, as DNA: TGTGCCAGCAGCCGGGGACAGAGCGGTCAGCCCCAGCATTTT.

The V and J genes are TRBV5-1 and TRBJ1-2; weak D call: TRBD1 (6 bases). The CDR3 runs to 15 residues. CDR1 and CDR2 from the germline V gene are SGHRS and YFSETQ. Trimming cost V 3 bases and J 2 bases, with 14 bases left between them. CDR3 region: CASSSRGSPNYGYTF. The CDR3 DNA reads TGCGCCAGCAGCTCGAGGGGGTCACCCAACTATGGCTACACCTTC.

This clone has only one observation. The gene calls are TRBV30 and TRBJ1-2; D not resolved. V lost 0 bases, J lost 4 bases, and 12 bases lay in between. This CDR3 is 14 amino acids long. In germline, CDR1 is GTSNPN, CDR2 SVGIG (reference sequence). CDR3 DNA sequence: TGTGCCTGGAGTGTACTTCCCAGGTCCTATGGCTACACCTTC. This codes for CAWSVLPRSYGYTF.